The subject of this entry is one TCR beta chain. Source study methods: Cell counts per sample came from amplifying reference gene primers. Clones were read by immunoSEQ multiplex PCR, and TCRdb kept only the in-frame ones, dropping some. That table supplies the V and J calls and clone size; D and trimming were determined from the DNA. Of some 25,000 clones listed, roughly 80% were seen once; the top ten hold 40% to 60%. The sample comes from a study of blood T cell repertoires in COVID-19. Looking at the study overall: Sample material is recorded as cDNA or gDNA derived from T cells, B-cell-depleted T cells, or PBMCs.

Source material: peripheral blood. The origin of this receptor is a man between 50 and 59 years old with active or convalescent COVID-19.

The CDR3 region is CASSFTSGTEQYF. CDR3 DNA: TGTGCCAGCAGTTTTACTAGCGGGACCGAGCAGTACTTC. The V call is TRBV12-3 or TRBV12-4, the J call TRBJ2-7; 10 bases map to TRBD2. The CDR3 consists of 13 residues. Trimming at V came to 3 bases and at J to 6 bases, leaving 2 bases not matched to a gene.